The 28 T cell receptor beta chains given below trace back to one sample, sequenced in a study of resident and recirculating memory T cells in vitiligo. TCRdb keeps only in-frame clones here, not all; method: immunoSEQ multiplex PCR. Seen here are 40,000 to 50,000 clones, 85% to 95% observed once, and the top ten hold over 3.5%. Sequenced material: blood. All receptors come from a male donor with vitiligo.

This chain connects TRBV6-1 to TRBJ1-1; 10 bases line up with TRBD1. The germline V gene has CDR1 MNHNS and CDR2 SASEGT. The CDR3 is 14 residues long. The CDR3 coding sequence is TGTGCTACGTCCCGGGGGACAGGGGCTACTGAAGCTTTCTTT. It encodes CATSRGTGATEAFF.

The gene calls are TRBV9 and TRBJ1-1; possibly TRBD1 for D (5 bases). Per the germline V gene, CDR1 is SGDLS and CDR2 is YYNGEE. Deletions cut 5 bases from V and 1 base from J, with 9 bases between. The CDR3 is 13 residues long. For the CDR3, the DNA is TGTGCCAGCAGTTTCACAGGGAACACTGAAGCTTTCTTT. Translated: CASSFTGNTEAFF.

The chain links TRBV7-2 to TRBJ2-5; D ambiguous. Germline CDR1 is SGHTA and CDR2 is FQGNSA. Trimming removed 7 bases from V and 2 bases from J, with 11 bases in between. The CDR3 sequence is 13 residues long. The CDR3 spells CASKTRGQETQYF. In nucleotides, the CDR3 is TGTGCCAGCAAGACCAGAGGTCAAGAGACCCAGTACTTC.

The V call is TRBV20-1, the J call TRBJ2-5; D is ambiguous. The CDR3 runs to 11 residues. Germline V lookup: CDR1 DFQATT, CDR2 SNEGSKA (reference sequence). V shed 2 bases and J shed 3 bases, with 4 bases lying between them. The CDR3, as DNA: TGCAGTGCTAGACTTGAAGAGACCCAGTACTTC. Its translation is CSARLEETQYF.

This clone was recorded a few times. The V gene is TRBV11-2, the J gene TRBJ2-7; the match to TRBD1 covers 8 bases. The germline gives CDR1 SGHAT, CDR2 FQNNGV. CDR3 length: 13 amino acids. The J segment lost 6 bases and the V segment lost 1 base, leaving 2 bases of the junction unmatched. CDR3 sequence: CASSLGQGLEQYF. The CDR3 nucleotides are TGTGCCAGCAGCTTAGGACAGGGGCTCGAGCAGTACTTC.

Here the CDR3 reads CASSLVAGTNNEQFF. Written as DNA, the CDR3 is TGTGCCAGCAGCTTAGTAGCGGGGACAAACAATGAGCAGTTCTTC. The V gene is TRBV7-2, the J gene TRBJ2-1; 8 nucleotides align to TRBD2. V shed 1 base and J 5 bases; nucleotides not matched to a gene: 4. This CDR3 has 15 amino acids. CDR1 is SGHTA, CDR2 FQGNSA, per germline.

The chain uses TRBV7-2 and TRBJ2-5, with D perhaps matching TRBD1 (8 bases). This CDR3 region has 16 residues. Per germline, CDR1 SGHTA and CDR2 FQGNSA. V was clipped by 4 bases and J by 5 bases, with 20 bases between them. CDR3 in amino acids: CASSSSGQGGRETQYF. The CDR3 nucleotides are TGTGCCAGCAGCTCATCAGGACAGGGAGGGCGGGAGACCCAGTACTTC.

The V call is TRBV7-8, the J call TRBJ2-1; no clear D gene. V dropped 6 bases and J dropped 6 bases, with 12 bases sitting between them. Germline loops: CDR1 SGHVS, CDR2 FQNEAQ. This CDR3 has 13 amino acids. The CDR3 DNA follows: TGTGCCAGCAGTAGCTCCCCCCCCAATGAGCAGTTCTTC. It is translated as CASSSSPPNEQFF. Full variable domain (missing parts from reference TRBV7-8 and TRBJ2-1): GAGVSQSPRYKVAKRGQDVALRCDPISGHVSLFWYQQALGQGPEFLTYFQNEAQLDKSGLPSDRFFAERPEGSVSTLKIQRTQQEDSAVYLCASSSSPPNEQFFGPGTRLTVL.

The V and J genes are TRBV27 and TRBJ1-5; unclear D gene. The CDR3 consists of 14 residues. Per the germline V gene, CDR1 is MNHEY and CDR2 is SMNVEV (reference sequence). V was pared by 2 bases and J by 6 bases, with 11 bases between. CDR3 nucleotides: TGTGCCAGCAGTTTAAGACCCGAGGGTCAGCCCCAGCATTTT. Its protein product is CASSLRPEGQPQHF.

The rearrangement links TRBV11-2 to TRBJ2-7; the match to TRBD1 covers 9 bases. The V and J ends lost 1 base and 1 base, in that order; junction bases with no gene match: 2. Germline CDR1 and CDR2: SGHAT and FQNNGV. The CDR3 totals 15 residues. The CDR3, as DNA: TGTGCCAGCAGCTTAGCGGGACAGGGTTCCTACGAGCAGTACTTC. Translated: CASSLAGQGSYEQYF.

This sequence joins TRBV2 and TRBJ1-2; a weak D match, TRBD1 (6 bases). The CDR3 has 14 residues. Germline V gene sequence: CDR1 SNHLY, CDR2 FYNNEI. V was cut by 5 bases and J by 0 bases, with 10 bases left in between. CDR3 region: CASSKTGANYGYTF. The DNA for the CDR3 is TGTGCCAGCAGTAAGACAGGAGCTAACTATGGCTACACCTTC. Based on the CDR3 plus reference TRBV2 and TRBJ1-2, the full variable domain is EPEVTQTPSHQVTQMGQEVILRCVPISNHLYFYWYRQILGQKVEFLVSFYNNEISEKSEIFDDQFSVERPDGSNFTLKIRSTKLEDSAMYFCASSKTGANYGYTFGSGTRLTVV.

This chain connects TRBV5-1 to TRBJ2-5; unclear D gene. Germline V CDR1 and CDR2: SGHRS, YFSETQ. The CDR3 consists of 12 residues. V lost 1 base to trimming and J lost 2 bases, with 3 bases between them. The CDR3 loop is CASSLQQETQYF. CDR3 bases: TGCGCCAGCAGCTTGCAACAAGAGACCCAGTACTTC.

This clone has just a few counts. The genes are TRBV19 and TRBJ2-3; no reliable D call. In germline, CDR1 is LNHDA, CDR2 SQIVND (reference sequence). The CDR3 contains 16 residues. The V gene lost 4 bases and the J gene lost 1 base, with 15 bases spanning the gap. CDR3 nucleotide sequence: TGTGCCAGTAGTACTTTGGCTAGGATAGGCACAGATACGCAGTATTTT. The encoded protein is CASSTLARIGTDTQYF. Drawing the rest from reference TRBV19 and TRBJ2-3, the complete variable domain is DGGITQSPKYLFRKEGQNVTLSCEQNLNHDAMYWYRQDPGQGLRLIYYSQIVNDFQKGDIAEGYSVSREKKESFPLTVTSAQKNPTAFYLCASSTLARIGTDTQYFGPGTRLTVL.

V is TRBV11-3 and J is TRBJ2-5; D uncertain. The length of the CDR3 is 13 residues. With 4 bases removed from V and 1 base from J, the gap between germline ends came to 7 bases. In germline, CDR1 is SGHNT, CDR2 YENEEA. The CDR3 sequence: CASSSATQETQYF. CDR3 sequence (DNA): TGTGCCAGCAGCTCCGCTACCCAAGAGACCCAGTACTTC.

This clone is a singleton in its sample. The V call is TRBV5-6, the J call TRBJ1-1, with a tentative D call TRBD1 (5 bases). CDR3 size: 15 residues. Trimming removed 3 bases from V and 1 base from J, with 13 bases in between. Germline-derived CDR1 and CDR2 are SGHDT and YYEEEE. The CDR3 DNA reads TGTGCCAGCAGCTCTATGGGGGGATGGAACACTGAAGCTTTCTTT. It specifies CASSSMGGWNTEAFF.

The chain recombines TRBV7-6 with TRBJ2-2, with D possibly being TRBD2 (6 bases). The V end was cut by 3 bases, the J end by 2 bases, with 13 bases between. The CDR3 spans 16 residues. Germline V gene lookup returns CDR1 SGHVS and CDR2 FNYEAQ. CDR3 DNA: TGTGCCAGCAGCTTGGATAGCGGCCCCAACACCGGGGAGCTGTTTTTT. The encoded protein is CASSLDSGPNTGELFF.

V usage is TRBV19 and J usage is TRBJ1-1; D uncertain. CDR3 size: 14 residues. Between the trimmed V and J ends, which lost 3 bases and 1 base, there was a span of 9 bases. Germline loops: CDR1 LNHDA, CDR2 SQIVND (reference sequence). CDR3 amino acids: CASSIFRGNTEAFF. CDR3 nucleotide sequence: TGTGCCAGTAGTATCTTCCGGGGGAACACTGAAGCTTTCTTT.

J is TRBJ2-2 and V is TRBV7-6; TRBD1 agrees at 8 bases. The CDR3 is 15 residues long. Germline V gene lookup returns CDR1 SGHVS and CDR2 FNYEAQ. V trimming: 5 bases; J trimming: 7 bases; junction bases outside the gene matches: 9. DNA for the CDR3: TGTGCCAGCAGCCTCAGCTCAGGGGGCCTCGGGGAGCTGTTTTTT. Amino acids: CASSLSSGGLGELFF.

V is TRBV7-2 and J is TRBJ2-1, with 11 bases that match TRBD2. The V gene's germline CDR1 is SGHTA and CDR2 FQGNSA. CDR3 length equals 15 residues. The V segment lost 0 bases and the J segment 15 bases; nucleotides outside the gene matches: 10. CDR3 DNA: TGTGCCAGCAGCTTAGCTAGCGGGGGGGCGGTTGATCGGTTCTTC. Residues: CASSLASGGAVDRFF. The whole variable domain, filled in from reference TRBV7-2 and TRBJ2-1, reads GAGVSQSPSNKVTEKGKDVELRCDPISGHTALYWYRQSLGQGLEFLIYFQGNSAPDKSGLPSDRFSAERTGGSVSTLTIQRTQQEDSAVYLCASSLASGGAVDRFFGPGTRLTVL.

The chain uses TRBV7-9 and TRBJ2-1; 8 bases agree with TRBD2. J was trimmed by 12 bases and V by 5 bases; bases with no gene match: 12. The CDR3 contains 14 residues. Germline V gene lookup returns CDR1 SEHNR and CDR2 FQNEAQ (reference sequence). The CDR3 spells CASSATGAGVGQFF. For the CDR3, the DNA is TGTGCCAGCAGCGCAACGGGAGCGGGGGTTGGGCAGTTCTTC.

This rearrangement joins TRBV6-5 to TRBJ1-4; possibly TRBD1 for D (5 bases). Germline CDR1 MNHEY, CDR2 SVGAGI. Trimming removed 4 bases from V and 2 bases from J, with 11 bases in between. This CDR3 is 15 amino acids long. CDR3 protein: CASSSRGTTNEKLFF. Here the CDR3 DNA reads TGTGCCAGCAGTTCACGGGGGACCACTAATGAAAAACTGTTTTTT.

This clone showed up just once. J is TRBJ2-4 and V is TRBV4-1; no firm D call. Trimming stripped 5 bases from V and 9 bases from J, with 23 bases between. The CDR3 extends over 16 amino acids. The germline V gene has CDR1 MGHRA and CDR2 YSYEKL. CDR3 sequence reads: CASSYFPAPAGGIQYF. CDR3 sequence (DNA): TGCGCCAGCAGCTACTTCCCGGCTCCCGCTGGCGGCATTCAGTACTTC.

By share, this clone counts as medium-sized (0.01 to 0.1%). The chain is built from TRBV6-5 and TRBJ2-2; TRBD2 matches 9 bases. This CDR3 is built from 15 residues. Looked up from germline, CDR1 is MNHEY and CDR2 is SVGAGI. V lost 4 bases to trimming and J lost 6 bases; unmatched junction nucleotides: 6. This chain's CDR3 is CASSSSGGPPGELFF. The CDR3 DNA is TGTGCCAGCAGTTCGAGCGGGGGGCCCCCCGGGGAGCTGTTTTTT.

This chain links TRBV7-8 with TRBJ1-5, with D possibly TRBD1 on 6 matching bases. V was pared by 5 bases and J by 3 bases, with 20 bases between. The CDR3 extends over 17 amino acids. The germline V gene has CDR1 SGHVS and CDR2 FQNEAQ. CDR3 region: CASSAKIAQGLNQPQHF. In DNA form, the CDR3 reads TGTGCCAGCAGCGCCAAGATAGCGCAGGGGCTCAATCAGCCCCAGCATTTT.

The V gene is TRBV9, the J gene TRBJ2-2; 7 nucleotides agree with TRBD2. The ends lost 7 bases at V and 3 bases at J; junction bases unmatched: 6. The germline gives CDR1 SGDLS, CDR2 YYNGEE. The length of the CDR3 is 14 residues. The CDR3 nucleotides read TGTGCCAGCCAGACGGGGGGATACACCGGGGAGCTGTTTTTT. Its translation: CASQTGGYTGELFF. Full variable domain (remainder filled in from reference TRBV9 and TRBJ2-2): DSGVTQTPKHLITATGQRVTLRCSPRSGDLSVYWYQQSLDQGLQFLIQYYNGEERAKGNILERFSAQQFPDLHSELNLSSLELGDSALYFCASQTGGYTGELFFGEGSRLTVL.

J is TRBJ2-4 and V is TRBV7-2; TRBD2 is a possible D gene (5 bases). Germline V gives CDR1 SGHTA, CDR2 FQGNSA. This CDR3 has 13 amino acids. V was pared by 6 bases and J by 0 bases, with 6 bases between. CDR3 sequence (DNA): TGTGCCAGCAGGGACTCAGCCAAAAACATTCAGTACTTC. Its protein product is CASRDSAKNIQYF.

This rearrangement joins TRBV12-5 to TRBJ2-3; D is unclear. This CDR3 comprises 15 residues. The V end was cut by 4 bases, the J end by 0 bases, with 11 bases between. Germline lookup yields CDR1 LGHNT and CDR2 FRNRAP. CDR3 region: CASGSNLASTDTQYF. The CDR3 DNA follows: TGTGCTAGTGGTTCCAACCTGGCCAGCACAGATACGCAGTATTTT. Looking up the rest from reference TRBV12-5 and TRBJ2-3 gives the full variable domain: DARVTQTPRHKVTEMGQEVTMRCQPILGHNTVFWYRQTMMQGLELLAYFRNRAPLDDSGMPKDRFSAEMPDATLATLKIQPSEPRDSAVYFCASGSNLASTDTQYFGPGTRLTVL.

The chain couples TRBV7-9 to TRBJ1-6; 10 bases fit TRBD1. Germline V gives CDR1 SEHNR, CDR2 FQNEAQ (reference sequence). The V and J ends lost 5 bases and 3 bases, in that order; junction bases with no gene match: 4. This CDR3 is built from 16 residues. The DNA for the CDR3 is TGTGCCAGCAGCCCGACAGGGGGCGTCTATAATTCACCCCTCCACTTT. This gives the protein CASSPTGGVYNSPLHF.